The 26 T cell receptor beta chains below come from one sample, sequenced in a study of T cell responses to AZD1222 COVID-19 vaccine. TCRdb's copy holds only in-frame clones and misses some; the assay was immunoSEQ multiplex PCR. The sample lists approximately 91,000 clones, around nine tenths seen once, with about an eighth in the top ten. This sample comprised peripheral blood, obtained on day 0 of AZD1222 vaccination. Receptors originate from an adult in good health.

The chain has TRBV28 and TRBJ2-5, with TRBD1 as a possible D gene (5 bases). The CDR3 is 14 residues long. V lost 3 bases, J lost 4 bases, and 12 bases lay in between. CDR1 MDHEN and CDR2 SYDVKM come from the germline V gene. The CDR3 nucleotides read TGTGCCAGCAGTTTCATAGGGGTGGGAGAGACCCAGTACTTC. It specifies CASSFIGVGETQYF.

This chain uses TRBV18 with TRBJ1-2; no clear D gene. V was shortened by 3 bases and J by 5 bases, with 13 bases between the two germline ends. Germline V gene lookup returns CDR1 KGHSH and CDR2 LQKENI. The length of the CDR3 is 14 residues. For the CDR3, the DNA is TGTGCCAGCTCACCCAGCGGCCTGGCTTATGGCTACACCTTC. Protein: CASSPSGLAYGYTF.

V gene TRBV5-1 combines with J gene TRBJ1-4; D possibly corresponds to TRBD1 (5 bases). Trimming left V 0 bases short and J 5 bases short, with 8 bases between. Germline V gives CDR1 SGHRS, CDR2 YFSETQ. This CDR3 has 14 amino acids. The CDR3, as DNA: TGCGCCAGCAGCTTGGGACAGAGAAATGAAAAACTGTTTTTT. Protein product: CASSLGQRNEKLFF.

V usage is TRBV5-1 and J usage is TRBJ1-1; D is possibly TRBD1 (5 bases). V gave up 4 bases and J gave up 6 bases, with 16 bases separating them. The germline gives CDR1 SGHRS, CDR2 YFSETQ. The CDR3 sequence is 14 residues long. CDR3 loop: CASSEAQVWAEAFF. CDR3 bases: TGCGCCAGCAGCGAAGCACAGGTTTGGGCTGAAGCTTTCTTT.

The rearrangement links TRBV12-3 or TRBV12-4 to TRBJ2-7; TRBD2 aligns across 8 bases. V shed 6 bases and J 3 bases; nucleotides not matched to a gene: 4. The CDR3 spans 13 residues. The CDR3 sequence: CASRTGTSYEQYF. CDR3 in DNA: TGTGCCAGCAGGACCGGGACTAGCTACGAGCAGTACTTC.

This clone was detected once. The CDR3 coding sequence is TGTGCCAGTAGTATAAGCGGGACATCCTTATACGAGCAGTACTTC. Protein: CASSISGTSLYEQYF. This chain joins TRBV19 and TRBJ2-7, with a tentative D call TRBD2 (7 bases). Between the trimmed V and J ends, which lost 2 bases and 4 bases, there was a span of 15 bases. This CDR3 has 15 amino acids. CDR1 and CDR2 from the germline V gene are LNHDA and SQIVND (reference sequence).

This clone was found once. The gene calls are TRBV5-5 and TRBJ1-6, with D possibly TRBD1 on 6 matching bases. Germline assignment: CDR1 SGHKS and CDR2 YYEKEE (reference sequence). The CDR3 sequence is 15 residues long. The germline V and J ends were trimmed by 0 bases and 6 bases, with 10 bases remaining between them. In DNA form, the CDR3 reads TGTGCCAGCAGCTTGGAGGGACAATTTAATTCACCCCTCCACTTT. It specifies CASSLEGQFNSPLHF.

This clone occurred a few times. This sequence joins TRBV4-1 and TRBJ2-6; tentatively, D is TRBD2 (7 bases). Trimming removed 0 bases from V and 4 bases from J, with 16 bases in between. Germline V gives CDR1 MGHRA, CDR2 YSYEKL. The length of the CDR3 is 18 residues. CDR3 sequence (DNA): TGCGCCAGCAGCCAAGATGCGGGGGCGGTCAGGGGGGCCAACGTCCTGACTTTC. It is translated as CASSQDAGAVRGANVLTF.

The gene calls are TRBV27 and TRBJ2-7, with a tentative D call TRBD1 (5 bases). The ends were cut back, 4 bases at V and 4 bases at J, with 14 bases in the middle. The CDR3 sequence is 14 residues long. Germline values: CDR1 MNHEY, CDR2 SMNVEV (reference sequence). CDR3 bases: TGTGCCAGCAGTTCCCCCAGGACATCGTACGAGCAGTACTTC. Encoded protein: CASSSPRTSYEQYF.

This clone was recorded only once. The rearrangement links TRBV4-2 to TRBJ2-2, with 8 bases that match TRBD1. Germline trimming cut 1 base from V and 5 bases from J; bases unmatched to any gene: 6. Germline CDR1 reads LGHNA; CDR2 reads YNFKEQ. The CDR3 is made up of 16 amino acids. The CDR3 is CASSQGAGGRTGELFF. In DNA form, the CDR3 reads TGTGCCAGCAGCCAAGGTGCAGGGGGCAGGACCGGGGAGCTGTTTTTT.

The J gene is TRBJ2-3, the V gene TRBV2, with 9 nucleotides matching TRBD2. With V trimmed by 6 bases and J by 3 bases, 4 bases remained unmatched. The length of the CDR3 is 14 residues. CDR1 and CDR2 from the germline V gene are SNHLY and FYNNEI. The CDR3 protein is CASRRLAGTDTQYF. The DNA of the CDR3 is TGTGCCAGCAGACGTCTAGCGGGGACAGATACGCAGTATTTT. Full variable domain (remainder filled in from reference TRBV2 and TRBJ2-3): EPEVTQTPSHQVTQMGQEVILRCVPISNHLYFYWYRQILGQKVEFLVSFYNNEISEKSEIFDDQFSVERPDGSNFTLKIRSTKLEDSAMYFCASRRLAGTDTQYFGPGTRLTVL.

This clone has more than one count but fewer than ten. The chain joins TRBV28 to TRBJ1-3, with D maybe TRBD1 (5 bases). The CDR3 totals 13 residues. Trimming took off 8 bases at V and 8 bases at J, with 16 bases between the two ends. Germline V gene lookup returns CDR1 MDHEN and CDR2 SYDVKM. DNA of the CDR3: TGTGCCAGCTACGATTTCGGGGGACACACCATATATTTT. It specifies CASYDFGGHTIYF.

The J gene is TRBJ2-1, the V gene TRBV7-2, with 8 positions matching TRBD1. The V gene end was trimmed by 6 bases and the J gene end by 6 bases; junction bases not matched to a gene: 7. CDR1 is SGHTA, CDR2 FQGNSA, per germline. The CDR3 has 14 residues. The CDR3 region is CASRPGGVRNEQFF. The CDR3 DNA follows: TGTGCCAGCAGGCCAGGGGGCGTTCGCAATGAGCAGTTCTTC.

This clone was picked up one time. V gene TRBV7-2 combines with J gene TRBJ2-1, with 7 bases that match TRBD2. V lost 4 bases to trimming and J lost 4 bases; unmatched junction nucleotides: 7. Germline loops: CDR1 SGHTA, CDR2 FQGNSA. The CDR3 is made up of 15 amino acids. The CDR3 bases are TGTGCCAGCAGCTGGACGGGGGGACTGTACAATGAGCAGTTCTTC. Its translation: CASSWTGGLYNEQFF. Full variable domain (missing parts from reference TRBV7-2 and TRBJ2-1): GAGVSQSPSNKVTEKGKDVELRCDPISGHTALYWYRQSLGQGLEFLIYFQGNSAPDKSGLPSDRFSAERTGGSVSTLTIQRTQQEDSAVYLCASSWTGGLYNEQFFGPGTRLTVL.

To note about this clone: A read error may produce the germline difference seen at one junction end. CDR3 nucleotide sequence: TGCGCCAGCAGCTTGGGACAGGGCCGACAACGCTCCTTC. Protein: CASSLGQGRQRSF. V usage is TRBV5-1 and J usage is TRBJ2-7, with TRBD1 matching 7 bases. The CDR3 covers 13 residues. Looked up from germline, CDR1 is SGHRS and CDR2 is YFSETQ.

Only a few counts were recorded for this clone. The chain links TRBV30 to TRBJ1-2; D is undetermined. V shed 7 bases and J shed 3 bases, with 15 bases lying between them. This CDR3 comprises 13 residues. CDR1 is GTSNPN, CDR2 SVGIG, per germline (reference sequence). The CDR3 region is CASNRGFDYGYTF. In DNA, the CDR3 is TGTGCCTCCAACAGAGGATTTGACTATGGCTACACCTTC.

The V and J genes are TRBV6-5 and TRBJ2-5; TRBD1 matches at 7 bases. With V trimmed by 2 bases and J by 1 base, 7 bases remained unmatched. Germline loops: CDR1 MNHEY, CDR2 SVGAGI. This CDR3 contains 16 residues. The CDR3 loop reads CASSYLGTAFQETQYF. Here the CDR3 DNA reads TGTGCCAGCAGTTACCTAGGGACAGCGTTCCAAGAGACCCAGTACTTC.

The CDR3 DNA reads TGTGCCAGCTCACCGTCCTTCTCTGAGCAGTTCTTC. Protein sequence: CASSPSFSEQFF. The gene calls are TRBV18 and TRBJ2-1, with D unclear. Trimming took off 3 bases at V and 9 bases at J, with 9 bases between the two ends. CDR3 length: 12 residues. CDR1 KGHSH and CDR2 LQKENI come from the germline V gene.

This sequence joins TRBV6-5 and TRBJ2-5; possibly TRBD1 for D (6 bases). Between the trimmed V and J ends, which lost 6 bases and 5 bases, there was a span of 13 bases. The germline V gene encodes CDR1 MNHEY and CDR2 SVGAGI. This CDR3 has 13 residues. CDR3 DNA sequence: TGTGCCAGCAGAAACAGGGTTTGGGAGACCCAGTACTTC. Translated, it gives CASRNRVWETQYF.

This clone was observed a single time. The chain combines TRBV3-1 (or the pseudogene TRBV3-2) with TRBJ2-1; 14 nucleotides agree with TRBD2. The length of the CDR3 is 17 residues. Per the germline V gene, CDR1 is LGHDT and CDR2 is YNNKEL (reference sequence). V shed 3 bases and J 2 bases; nucleotides not matched to a gene: 3. Here the CDR3 DNA reads TGTGCCAGCAGCCACCCGACTAGCGGGGGGGCCTACAATGAGCAGTTCTTC. Protein sequence: CASSHPTSGGAYNEQFF.

This clone was seen a handful of times. The V and J genes are TRBV6-1 and TRBJ1-2; possibly TRBD1 for D (6 bases). This CDR3 is 13 amino acids long. V lost 2 bases and J 8 bases, leaving 12 bases between the germline ends. The germline gives CDR1 MNHNS, CDR2 SASEGT. DNA for the CDR3: TGTGCCAGCAGTGAACAGGGGATTGGCGGCTACACCTTC. Translating gives CASSEQGIGGYTF.

The rearrangement links TRBV2 to TRBJ1-5; D is ambiguous. V was clipped by 5 bases and J by 6 bases, with 17 bases between them. Germline loops: CDR1 SNHLY, CDR2 FYNNEI. The CDR3 extends over 15 amino acids. CDR3 sequence: CASSFRLRTIQPQHF. CDR3 nucleotides: TGTGCCAGCAGTTTTAGGCTCCGTACAATTCAGCCCCAGCATTTT.

The chain is built from TRBV30 and TRBJ2-7, with 8 bases fitting TRBD1. V lost 3 bases and J lost 5; bases outside the gene matches: 6. The CDR3 spans 13 residues. Germline CDR1 GTSNPN, CDR2 SVGIG (reference sequence). The chain's CDR3 is CAWSLTGVNEQYF. The CDR3 nucleotides read TGTGCCTGGAGCTTGACAGGGGTTAACGAGCAGTACTTC.

The chain has TRBV6-1 and TRBJ1-5; no clear D gene. CDR3 length: 13 residues. V gave up 2 bases and J gave up 0 bases, with 2 bases separating them. Germline values: CDR1 MNHNS, CDR2 SASEGT. As DNA, the CDR3 is TGTGCCAGCAGTGAATTTAGCAATCAGCCCCAGCATTTT. This codes for CASSEFSNQPQHF.

This clone has a handful of counts. The V call is TRBV5-1, the J call TRBJ2-2; D gene ambiguous. CDR3 length: 14 residues. V was trimmed by 4 bases and J by 6 bases, leaving 13 bases between them. The V gene's germline CDR1 is SGHRS and CDR2 YFSETQ. The CDR3 DNA is TGCGCCAGCAGCCAAGCGAGACGGGCCGGGGAGCTGTTTTTT. Protein product: CASSQARRAGELFF.

The gene calls are TRBV7-3 and TRBJ2-5, with 11 bases fitting TRBD2. Germline V gene lookup returns CDR1 SGHTA and CDR2 FQGTGA. This CDR3 spans 18 amino acids. V shed 5 bases and J 0 bases; nucleotides not matched to a gene: 11. CDR3: CASSAPGTSGVNQETQYF. CDR3 nucleotide sequence: TGTGCCAGCAGCGCCCCCGGGACTAGCGGAGTAAACCAAGAGACCCAGTACTTC.